The rows below give T cell receptor beta chains drawn from one sample of a study of CD8 T cells in ankylosing spondylitis. MiXCR was run by TCRdb on the 5' RACE reads, yielding one entry per CDR3 protein. The sample lists about 390,000 distinct CDR3 sequences, about a fifth occurring once. The sample comprised blood, either unsorted or a sorted T cell fraction (not recorded which). These receptors came from a male donor with ankylosing spondylitis. CDR3s include the opening cysteine and the closing phenylalanine or tryptophan. Fields, in order: V gene, clone size, D gene, J gene, CDR3 DNA, CDR3 protein. D genes are given only for firm matches. For some rows the clone size is stated as once, few or many, or as a class when expanded; others skip it.

TRBV12-3/TRBV12-4	.	.	TRBJ1-5	TGTGCCAGCAGTCTAGGGTTTCATCAGCCCCAGCATTTT	CASSLGFHQPQHF
TRBV5-1	few	.	TRBJ1-1	TGCGCCAGCAGCTTGTGGGGAGGGGCGATGAACACTGAAGCTTTCTTT	CASSLWGGAMNTEAFF
TRBV5-6	.	TRBD1	TRBJ2-5	TGTGCCAGCAGCTTGCAACGCAGGGGGGAGACCCAGTACTTC	CASSLQRRGETQYF
TRBV14	.	.	TRBJ2-1	TGTGCCAGCAGCCAAGTCGGTGGGAGAACCTACAATGAGCAGTTCTTC	CASSQVGGRTYNEQFF
TRBV7-2	few	.	TRBJ1-6	TGTGCCAGCAGCTTACCACTAGGGGCGGCACCCCTCCACTTT	CASSLPLGAAPLHF
TRBV2	.	.	TRBJ2-1	TGTGCCAGCAGTGAGCTACAGGGTCGACATGAGCAGTTCTTC	CASSELQGRHEQFF
TRBV20-1	.	.	TRBJ2-7	TGCAGTGCTAGACACCCGACGACCTACGAGCAGTACTTC	CSARHPTTYEQYF
TRBV19	few	.	TRBJ2-1	TGTGCCAGTAACCCCGACGACTCCTACAATGAGCAGTTCTTC	CASNPDDSYNEQFF
TRBV5-1	.	TRBD2	TRBJ2-1	TGCGCCAGCAGCTTCATGACTAGCAGGTTCAATGAGCAGTTCTTC	CASSFMTSRFNEQFF
TRBV24-1	few	.	TRBJ2-1	TGTGCCACCAGTGATTTGTACGCTCGACAGGATATTAGTGCGCAGTTCTTC	CATSDLYARQDISAQFF
TRBV20-1	.	.	TRBJ2-3	TGCAGTGCTAGAGCCGTGGATACGCAGTATTTT	CSARAVDTQYF
TRBV10-3	few	.	TRBJ1-1	TGTGCCATCAGGGCGACAGGCACTGAAGCTTTCTTT	CAIRATGTEAFF
TRBV6-2/TRBV6-3	few	TRBD2	TRBJ2-2	TGTGCCAGCAGCAACACCCTATGGCGGGAGGGAACCGGGGAGCTGTTTTTT	CASSNTLWREGTGELFF
TRBV11-1	few	TRBD2	TRBJ2-3	TGTGCTAGCAGCTTATCTTCGCGGGCTAGCGGGAACGCAGATACGCAGTATTTT	CASSLSSRASGNADTQYF
TRBV20-1	few	.	TRBJ2-5	TGCAGTGCTAGAGCCCCCACCCAGGGGGGCGGGGAGACCCAGTACTTC	CSARAPTQGGGETQYF
TRBV12-3/TRBV12-4	.	.	TRBJ2-1	TGTGCCAGCAGTAGGACGGTAGGCTCCTACAATGAGCAGTTCTTC	CASSRTVGSYNEQFF
TRBV4-2	.	TRBD2	TRBJ2-3	TGTGCCAGCAGCCAAGATCTCAGGGCGGGGGGAGATACGCAGTATTTT	CASSQDLRAGGDTQYF
TRBV11-3	.	TRBD1	TRBJ2-1	TGTGCCAGCAGCTTTGGACAGGACAATGAGCAGTTCTTC	CASSFGQDNEQFF
TRBV11-2	many	.	TRBJ1-2	TGTGCCAGCAGCTTAGATCGGGTCCTGGCCTATGGCTACACCTTC	CASSLDRVLAYGYTF
TRBV9	few	.	TRBJ2-2	TGTGCCAGCAGCTTCCGGGACGGGGACACCGGGGAGCTGTTTTTT	CASSFRDGDTGELFF
TRBV20-1	many	TRBD2	TRBJ2-7	TGCAGTGCTTTCTCCGGGACTAGCGGCTCCTACGAGCAGTACTTC	CSAFSGTSGSYEQYF
TRBV7-6	few	.	TRBJ1-2	TGTGCCAGCAGCCCGACGACAAGTCAGGGCTATGGCTACACCTTC	CASSPTTSQGYGYTF
TRBV5-1	many	.	TRBJ2-2	TGCGCCAGCAGCTTGGCCGGGTTCAACACCGGGGAGCTGTTTTTT	CASSLAGFNTGELFF
TRBV12-3/TRBV12-4	.	TRBD2	TRBJ2-1	TGTGCCAGCTCAGCGGGATTATATGTTGAGCAGTTCTTC	CASSAGLYVEQFF
TRBV7-8	few	TRBD1	TRBJ2-5	TGTGCCAGCAGCTTCGCTAAGACAGGGATGGGAGAGACCCAGTACTTC	CASSFAKTGMGETQYF
TRBV18	.	TRBD1	TRBJ2-7	TGTGCCAGCTCGTACGATCCAGGGGGCAACTCCTACGAGCAGTACTTC	CASSYDPGGNSYEQYF
TRBV7-3	.	.	TRBJ2-3	TGTGCCAGCAGCTTTAGGGGGTGGACAGATACGCAGTATTTT	CASSFRGWTDTQYF
TRBV7-9	many	TRBD2	TRBJ2-4	TGTGCCAGCAGCTTAGTAGCGGGGGGAAACATTCAGTACTTC	CASSLVAGGNIQYF
TRBV28	.	TRBD2	TRBJ2-1	TGTGCCAGCAGTCAGCAAGATCCCCTTGTTTTTCGCGGGAGTGGCCGAAATGAGCAGTTCTTC	CASSQQDPLVFRGSGRNEQFF
TRBV29-1	.	.	TRBJ2-5	TGCAGCGGTTCCACAGGGCAAGATTCACAAGAGACCCAGTACTTC	CSGSTGQDSQETQYF
TRBV5-1	few	.	TRBJ1-2	TGCGCCAGCAGCTTGCACAGGGAGTCAAACTATGGCTACACCTTC	CASSLHRESNYGYTF
TRBV7-2	.	TRBD2	TRBJ2-7	TGTGCCAGCAGCTTACCAGCGGGAGTCTCCGAGCAGTACTTC	CASSLPAGVSEQYF
TRBV2	few	.	TRBJ2-7	TGTGCCAGCAGCCAAGAGGGGGGCTCCGGGCAATACTTC	CASSQEGGSGQYF
TRBV10-3	few	TRBD2	TRBJ2-1	TGTGCCATCAGATCACCTCGCGGGACTAGCGGGAACCCTACCGGTTACAATGAGCAGTTCTTC	CAIRSPRGTSGNPTGYNEQFF
TRBV7-9	.	TRBD1	TRBJ2-2	TGTGCCAGCAGACCGGGACAGGCGCACACCGGGGAGCTGTTTTTT	CASRPGQAHTGELFF
TRBV7-9	few	.	TRBJ2-7	TGTGCCAGCAGCTGGGGAGCGTACTACGAGCAGTACTTC	CASSWGAYYEQYF
TRBV6-5	.	.	TRBJ2-1	TGTGCCAGCAGTTACCCGGCCGGAGGGTCCTACAATGAGCAGTTCTTC	CASSYPAGGSYNEQFF
TRBV9	.	.	TRBJ2-1	TGTGCCAGCAGCGTAGATGAGGTCACCCGGCAGTTCTTC	CASSVDEVTRQFF
TRBV9	.	TRBD2	TRBJ2-3	TGTGCCAGCAGCGTGGGCGCTAGCGGCTATACGCAGTATTTT	CASSVGASGYTQYF